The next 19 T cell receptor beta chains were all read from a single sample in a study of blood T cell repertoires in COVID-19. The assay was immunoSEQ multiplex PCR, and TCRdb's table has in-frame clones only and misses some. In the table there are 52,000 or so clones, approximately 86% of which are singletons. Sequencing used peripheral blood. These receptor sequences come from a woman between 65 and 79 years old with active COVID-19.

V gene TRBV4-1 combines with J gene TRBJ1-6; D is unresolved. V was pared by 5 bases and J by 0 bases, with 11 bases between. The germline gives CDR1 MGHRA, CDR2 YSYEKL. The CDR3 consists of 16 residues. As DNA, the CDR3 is TGCGCCAGCAGCTATTTCGTGAGCTCCTATAATTCACCCCTCCACTTT. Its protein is CASSYFVSSYNSPLHF.

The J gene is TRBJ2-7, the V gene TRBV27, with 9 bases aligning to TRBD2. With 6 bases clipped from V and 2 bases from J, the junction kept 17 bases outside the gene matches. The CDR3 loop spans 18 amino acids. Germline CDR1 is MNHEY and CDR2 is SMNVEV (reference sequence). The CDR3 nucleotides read TGTGCCAGCAGCCCAGCGGGAGGACCTTCGGATGTTCCCTACGAGCAGTACTTC. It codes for CASSPAGGPSDVPYEQYF.

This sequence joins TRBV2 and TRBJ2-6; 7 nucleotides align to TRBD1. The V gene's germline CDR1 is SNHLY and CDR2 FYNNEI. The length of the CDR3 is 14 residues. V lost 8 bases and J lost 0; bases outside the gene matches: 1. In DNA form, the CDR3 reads TGTGCCAGCGGGGACAGCTCTGGGGCCAACGTCCTGACTTTC. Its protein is CASGDSSGANVLTF.

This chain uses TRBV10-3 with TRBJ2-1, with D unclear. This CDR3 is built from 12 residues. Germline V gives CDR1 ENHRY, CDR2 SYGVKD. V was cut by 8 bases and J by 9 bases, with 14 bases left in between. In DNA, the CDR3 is TGTGCCATCGGAGCAATGTCGGGTGAGCAGTTCTTC. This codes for CAIGAMSGEQFF.

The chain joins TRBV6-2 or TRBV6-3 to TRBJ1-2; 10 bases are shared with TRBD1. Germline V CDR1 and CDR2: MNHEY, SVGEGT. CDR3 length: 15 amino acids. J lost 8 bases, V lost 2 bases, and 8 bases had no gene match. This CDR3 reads CASSYGDRGFDGYTF. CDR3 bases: TGTGCCAGCAGTTACGGGGACAGGGGATTTGACGGCTACACCTTC.

The CDR3: CASSQRRLLSGPWGGELFF. The CDR3, as DNA: TGTGCCAGCAGCCAAAGGCGACTACTAAGCGGGCCTTGGGGCGGGGAGCTGTTTTTT. V is TRBV14 and J is TRBJ2-2; TRBD2 might be the D (6 bases). The V end was cut by 2 bases, the J end by 7 bases, with 26 bases between. Germline-derived CDR1 and CDR2 are SGHDN and FVKESK. The CDR3 covers 19 residues.

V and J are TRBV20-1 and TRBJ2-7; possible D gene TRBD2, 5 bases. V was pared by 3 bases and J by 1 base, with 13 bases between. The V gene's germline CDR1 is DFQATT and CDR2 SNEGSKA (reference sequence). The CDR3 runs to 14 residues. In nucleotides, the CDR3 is TGCAGTGCTAGTCCTCCGGCGGGTTCCTACGAGCAGTACTTC. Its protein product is CSASPPAGSYEQYF.

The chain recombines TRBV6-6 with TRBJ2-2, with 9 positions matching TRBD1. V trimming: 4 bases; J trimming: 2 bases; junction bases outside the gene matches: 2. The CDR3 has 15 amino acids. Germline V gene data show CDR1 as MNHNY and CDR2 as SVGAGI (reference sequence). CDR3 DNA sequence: TGTGCCAGCAGTTGGGACAGGGTAAACACCGGGGAGCTGTTTTTT. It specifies CASSWDRVNTGELFF.

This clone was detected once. CDR3 amino acids: CASSLPLRGGSYNEQFF. CDR3 sequence (DNA): TGTGCCAGCAGCCTTCCACTGAGGGGGGGCTCCTACAATGAGCAGTTCTTC. V and J are TRBV7-7 and TRBJ2-1; D perhaps matches TRBD2 (7 bases). The CDR3 spans 17 residues. The ends were cut back, 5 bases at V and 0 bases at J, with 17 bases in the middle. The germline V gene has CDR1 SSHAT and CDR2 FNYEAQ (reference sequence). Full variable domain (rest looked up from reference TRBV7-7 and TRBJ2-1): GAGVSQSPRYKVTKRGQDVTLRCDPISSHATLYWYQQALGQGPEFLTYFNYEAQPDKSGLPSDRFSAERPEGSISTLTIQRTEQRDSAMYRCASSLPLRGGSYNEQFFGPGTRLTVL.

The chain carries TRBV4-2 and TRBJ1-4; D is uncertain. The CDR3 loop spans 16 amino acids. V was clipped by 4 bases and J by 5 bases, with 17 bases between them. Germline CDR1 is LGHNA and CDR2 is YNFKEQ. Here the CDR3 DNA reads TGTGCCAGCAGCCGGACTATTAGGGTTCCGAATGAAAAACTGTTTTTT. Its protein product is CASSRTIRVPNEKLFF.

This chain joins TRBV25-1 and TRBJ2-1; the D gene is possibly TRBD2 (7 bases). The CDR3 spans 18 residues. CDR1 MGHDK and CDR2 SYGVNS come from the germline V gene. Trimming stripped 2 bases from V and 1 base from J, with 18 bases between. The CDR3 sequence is CASSEGASGGRSYNEQFF. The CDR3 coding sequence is TGTGCCAGCAGTGAAGGTGCATCGGGGGGCCGGTCCTACAATGAGCAGTTCTTC.

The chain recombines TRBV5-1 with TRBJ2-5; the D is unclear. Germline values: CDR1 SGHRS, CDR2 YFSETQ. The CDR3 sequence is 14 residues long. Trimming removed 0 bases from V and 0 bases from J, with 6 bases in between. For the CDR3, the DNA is TGCGCCAGCAGCTTGGCCTCGTACCAAGAGACCCAGTACTTC. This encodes CASSLASYQETQYF. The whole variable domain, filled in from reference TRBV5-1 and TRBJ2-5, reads KAGVTQTPRYLIKTRGQQVTLSCSPISGHRSVSWYQQTPGQGLQFLFEYFSETQRNKGNFPGRFSGRQFSNSRSEMNVSTLELGDSALYLCASSLASYQETQYFGPGTRLLVL.

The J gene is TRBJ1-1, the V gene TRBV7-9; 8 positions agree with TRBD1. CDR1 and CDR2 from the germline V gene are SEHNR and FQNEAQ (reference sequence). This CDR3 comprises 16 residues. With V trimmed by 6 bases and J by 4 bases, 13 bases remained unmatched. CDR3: CASRPTGGNWITEAFF. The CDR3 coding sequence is TGTGCCAGCAGACCTACAGGGGGGAATTGGATCACTGAAGCTTTCTTT.

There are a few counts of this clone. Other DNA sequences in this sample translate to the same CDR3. CDR3 region: CASSSTSASTDTQYF. The CDR3 coding sequence is TGTGCCAGCAGCTCGACTAGCGCTAGCACAGATACGCAGTATTTT. The gene calls are TRBV7-9 and TRBJ2-3; 8 nucleotides line up with TRBD2. CDR3 length: 15 amino acids. With 4 bases clipped from V and 0 bases from J, the junction kept 3 bases outside the gene matches. Germline loops: CDR1 SEHNR, CDR2 FQNEAQ (reference sequence). Complete variable domain (other parts from reference TRBV7-9 and TRBJ2-3): DTGVSQNPRHKITKRGQNVTFRCDPISEHNRLYWYRQTLGQGPEFLTYFQNEAQLEKSRLLSDRFSAERPKGSFSTLEIQRTEQGDSAMYLCASSSTSASTDTQYFGPGTRLTVL.

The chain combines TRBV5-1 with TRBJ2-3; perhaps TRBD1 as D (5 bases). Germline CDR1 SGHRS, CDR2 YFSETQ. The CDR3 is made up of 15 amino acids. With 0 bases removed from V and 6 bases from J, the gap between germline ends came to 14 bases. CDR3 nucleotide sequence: TGCGCCAGCAGCTTGGAGACAGTAAATATGGATACGCAGTATTTT. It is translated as CASSLETVNMDTQYF.

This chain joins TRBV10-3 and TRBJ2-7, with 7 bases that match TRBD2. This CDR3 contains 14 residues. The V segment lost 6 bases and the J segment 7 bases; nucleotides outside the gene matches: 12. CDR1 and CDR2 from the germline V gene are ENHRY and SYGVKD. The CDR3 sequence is CAIREGEGFWEQYF. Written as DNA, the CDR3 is TGTGCCATCAGGGAAGGGGAGGGGTTTTGGGAGCAGTACTTC.

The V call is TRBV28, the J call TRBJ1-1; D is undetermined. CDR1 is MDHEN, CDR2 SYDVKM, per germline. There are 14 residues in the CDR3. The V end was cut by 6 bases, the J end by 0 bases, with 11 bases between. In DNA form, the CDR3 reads TGTGCCAGCAGCTTAGAGATATTGAACACTGAAGCTTTCTTT. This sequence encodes CASSLEILNTEAFF. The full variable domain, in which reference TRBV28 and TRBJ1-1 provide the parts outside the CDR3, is DVKVTQSSRYLVKRTGEKVFLECVQDMDHENMFWYRQDPGLGLRLIYFSYDVKMKEKGDIPEGYSVSREKKERFSLILESASTNQTSMYLCASSLEILNTEAFFGQGTRLTVV.

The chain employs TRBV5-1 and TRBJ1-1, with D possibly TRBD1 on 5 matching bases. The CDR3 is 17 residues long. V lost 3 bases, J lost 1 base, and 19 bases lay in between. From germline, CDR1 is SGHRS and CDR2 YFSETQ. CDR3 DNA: TGCGCCAGCAGCTCCACAGGTATAGTTGGTCGGAACACTGAAGCTTTCTTT. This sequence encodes CASSSTGIVGRNTEAFF.

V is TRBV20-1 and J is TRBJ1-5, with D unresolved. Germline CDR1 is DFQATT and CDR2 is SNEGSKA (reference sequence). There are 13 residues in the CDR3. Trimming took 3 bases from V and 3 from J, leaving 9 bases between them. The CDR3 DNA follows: TGCAGTGCTAGTAACAGTCACAATCAGCCCCAGCATTTT. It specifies CSASNSHNQPQHF.